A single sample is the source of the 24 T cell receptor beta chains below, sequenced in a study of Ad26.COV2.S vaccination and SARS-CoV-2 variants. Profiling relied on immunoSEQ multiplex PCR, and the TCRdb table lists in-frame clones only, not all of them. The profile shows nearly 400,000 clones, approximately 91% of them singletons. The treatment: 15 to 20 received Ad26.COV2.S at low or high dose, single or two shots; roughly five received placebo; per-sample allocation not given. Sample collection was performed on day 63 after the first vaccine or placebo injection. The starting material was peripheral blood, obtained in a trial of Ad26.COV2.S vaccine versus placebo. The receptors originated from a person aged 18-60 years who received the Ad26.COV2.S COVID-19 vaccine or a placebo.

The CDR3 spells CASSLKWAGANVLTF. DNA of the CDR3: TGTGCCAGCAGCCTTAAGTGGGCTGGGGCCAACGTCCTGACTTTC. The rearrangement links TRBV6-5 to TRBJ2-6; no clear D. V gave up 6 bases and J gave up 2 bases, with 11 bases separating them. CDR1 and CDR2 (germline): MNHEY, SVGAGI. This CDR3 spans 15 amino acids.

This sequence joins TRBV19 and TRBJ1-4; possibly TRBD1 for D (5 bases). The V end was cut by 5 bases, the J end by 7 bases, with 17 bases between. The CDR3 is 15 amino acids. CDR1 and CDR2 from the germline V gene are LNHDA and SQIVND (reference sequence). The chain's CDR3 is CASSVPGRSSEKLFF. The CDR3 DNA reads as TGTGCCAGTAGTGTACCGGGGCGGAGCTCTGAAAAACTGTTTTTT.

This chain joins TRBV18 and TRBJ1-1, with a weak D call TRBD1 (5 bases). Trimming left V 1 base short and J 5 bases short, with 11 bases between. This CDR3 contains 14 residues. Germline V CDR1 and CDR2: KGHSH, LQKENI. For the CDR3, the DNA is TGTGCCAGCTCACCACAGGGGTCTGATACTGAAGCTTTCTTT. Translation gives CASSPQGSDTEAFF.

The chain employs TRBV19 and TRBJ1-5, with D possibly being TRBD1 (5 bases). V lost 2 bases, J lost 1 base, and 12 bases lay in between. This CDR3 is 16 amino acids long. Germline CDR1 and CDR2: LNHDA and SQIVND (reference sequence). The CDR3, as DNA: TGTGCCAGTAGTATACGGAGGGGAAACAGCAATCAGCCCCAGCATTTT. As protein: CASSIRRGNSNQPQHF.

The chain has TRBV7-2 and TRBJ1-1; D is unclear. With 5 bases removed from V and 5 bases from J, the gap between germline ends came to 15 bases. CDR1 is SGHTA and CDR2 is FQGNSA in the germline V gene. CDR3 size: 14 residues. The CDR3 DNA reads TGTGCCAGCAGCCCCTTTGGGGATGCTACTGAAGCTTTCTTT. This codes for CASSPFGDATEAFF.

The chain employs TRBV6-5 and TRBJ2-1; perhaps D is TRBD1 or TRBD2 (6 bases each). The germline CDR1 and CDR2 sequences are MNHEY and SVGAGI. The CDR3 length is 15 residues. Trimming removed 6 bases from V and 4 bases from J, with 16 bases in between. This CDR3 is CASSRPGAGYNEQFF. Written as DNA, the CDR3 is TGTGCCAGCAGCCGCCCGGGGGCAGGTTACAATGAGCAGTTCTTC.

CDR3: CASSSSFYSNQPQHF. The DNA of the CDR3 is TGTGCCAGCAGTTCCAGTTTTTATAGCAATCAGCCCCAGCATTTT. The V call is TRBV28, the J call TRBJ1-5, with unresolved D. The germline V gene encodes CDR1 MDHEN and CDR2 SYDVKM. The CDR3 totals 15 residues. Deletions cut 4 bases from V and 0 bases from J, with 10 bases between.

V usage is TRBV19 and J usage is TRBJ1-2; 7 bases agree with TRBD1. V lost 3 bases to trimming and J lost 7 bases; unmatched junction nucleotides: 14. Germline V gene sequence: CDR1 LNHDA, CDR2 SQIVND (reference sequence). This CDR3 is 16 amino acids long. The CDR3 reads CASSIGTVGFTGGYTF. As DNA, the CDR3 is TGTGCCAGTAGTATCGGGACAGTGGGTTTTACGGGTGGCTACACCTTC.

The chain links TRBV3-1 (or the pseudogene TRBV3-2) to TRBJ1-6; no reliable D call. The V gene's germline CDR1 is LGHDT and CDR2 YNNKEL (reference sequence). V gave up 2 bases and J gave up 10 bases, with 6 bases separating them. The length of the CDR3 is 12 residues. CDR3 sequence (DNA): TGTGCCAGCAGCCAAACGGGGTCACCCCTCCACTTT. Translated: CASSQTGSPLHF.

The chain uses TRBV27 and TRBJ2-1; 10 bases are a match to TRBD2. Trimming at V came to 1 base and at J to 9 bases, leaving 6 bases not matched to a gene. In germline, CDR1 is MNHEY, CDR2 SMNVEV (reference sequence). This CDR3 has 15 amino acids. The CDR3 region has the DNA TGTGCCAGCAGTTTATTGCTAGCGGGAGACAGTGAGCAGTTCTTC. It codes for CASSLLLAGDSEQFF.

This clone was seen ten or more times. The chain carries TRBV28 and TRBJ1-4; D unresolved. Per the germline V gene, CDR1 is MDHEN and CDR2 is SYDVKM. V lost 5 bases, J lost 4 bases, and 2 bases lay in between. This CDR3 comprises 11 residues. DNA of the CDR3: TGTGCCAGCAGTCATAATGAAAAACTGTTTTTT. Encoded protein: CASSHNEKLFF. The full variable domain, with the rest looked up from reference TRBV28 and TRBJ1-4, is DVKVTQSSRYLVKRTGEKVFLECVQDMDHENMFWYRQDPGLGLRLIYFSYDVKMKEKGDIPEGYSVSREKKERFSLILESASTNQTSMYLCASSHNEKLFFGSGTQLSVL.

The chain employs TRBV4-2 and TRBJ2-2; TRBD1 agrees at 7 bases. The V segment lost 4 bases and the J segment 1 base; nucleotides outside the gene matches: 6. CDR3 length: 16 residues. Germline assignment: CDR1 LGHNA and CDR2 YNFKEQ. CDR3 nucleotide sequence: TGTGCCAGCAGCCGATTCCGGGACAGGAACACCGGGGAGCTGTTTTTT. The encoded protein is CASSRFRDRNTGELFF.

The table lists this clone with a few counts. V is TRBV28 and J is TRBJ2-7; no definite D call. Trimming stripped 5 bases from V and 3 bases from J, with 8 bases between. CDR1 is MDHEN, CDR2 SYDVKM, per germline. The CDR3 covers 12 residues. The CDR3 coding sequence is TGTGCCAGCAGTAGACTCGACTACGAGCAGTACTTC. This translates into CASSRLDYEQYF.

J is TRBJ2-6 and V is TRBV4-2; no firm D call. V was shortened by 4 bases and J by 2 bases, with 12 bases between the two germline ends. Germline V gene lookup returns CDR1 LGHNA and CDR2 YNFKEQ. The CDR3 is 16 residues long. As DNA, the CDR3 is TGTGCCAGCAGCCGAGAACAGTTGACTGGGGCCAACGTCCTGACTTTC. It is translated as CASSREQLTGANVLTF.

The CDR3 region has the DNA TGTGCCACCAGGGGGTCCGGACGAAGAGGGGTCTCTGGGGCCAACGTCCTGACTTTC. This codes for CATRGSGRRGVSGANVLTF. The rearrangement links TRBV15 to TRBJ2-6; D is perhaps TRBD1 or TRBD2 (5 bases each). Trimming stripped 6 bases from V and 0 bases from J, with 21 bases between. The CDR3 totals 19 residues. Germline CDR1 is LNHNV and CDR2 is YYDKDF (reference sequence).

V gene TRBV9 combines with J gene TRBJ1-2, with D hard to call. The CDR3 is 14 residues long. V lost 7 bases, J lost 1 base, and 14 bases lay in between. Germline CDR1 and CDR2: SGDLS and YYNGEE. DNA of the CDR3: TGTGCCAGCGGCCGGGCCGAAAATAACTATGGCTACACCTTC. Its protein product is CASGRAENNYGYTF.

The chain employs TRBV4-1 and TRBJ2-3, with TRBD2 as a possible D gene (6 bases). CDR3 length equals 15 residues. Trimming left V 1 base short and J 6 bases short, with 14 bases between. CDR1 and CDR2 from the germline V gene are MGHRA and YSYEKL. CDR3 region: CASSQGGASGDTQYF. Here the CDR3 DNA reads TGCGCCAGCAGCCAAGGCGGGGCTAGTGGTGATACGCAGTATTTT.

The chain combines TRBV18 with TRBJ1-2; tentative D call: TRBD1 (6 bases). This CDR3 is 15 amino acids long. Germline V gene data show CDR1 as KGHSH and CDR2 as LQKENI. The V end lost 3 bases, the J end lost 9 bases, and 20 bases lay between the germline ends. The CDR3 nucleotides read TGTGCCAGCTCACCCGTACAGGGCTCTTATGATAGCTACACCTTC. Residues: CASSPVQGSYDSYTF.

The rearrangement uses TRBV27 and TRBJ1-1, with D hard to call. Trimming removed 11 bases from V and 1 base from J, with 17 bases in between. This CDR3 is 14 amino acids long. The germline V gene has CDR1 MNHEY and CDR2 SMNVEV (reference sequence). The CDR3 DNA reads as TGTGCCGGCGGCCGCGGGCAGAAGAACACTGAAGCTTTCTTT. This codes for CAGGRGQKNTEAFF.

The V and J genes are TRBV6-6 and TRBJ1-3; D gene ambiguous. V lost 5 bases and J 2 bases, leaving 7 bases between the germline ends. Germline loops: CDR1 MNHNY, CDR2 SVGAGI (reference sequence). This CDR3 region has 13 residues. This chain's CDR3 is CASSIATGNTIYF. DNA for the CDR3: TGTGCCAGCAGTATAGCAACTGGAAACACCATATATTTT.

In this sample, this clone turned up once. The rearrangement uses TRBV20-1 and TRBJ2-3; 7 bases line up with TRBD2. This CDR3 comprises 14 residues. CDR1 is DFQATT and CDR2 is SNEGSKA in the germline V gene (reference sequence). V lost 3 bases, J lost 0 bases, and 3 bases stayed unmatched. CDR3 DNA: TGCAGTGCTAGTTGGGGGGGGAGCACAGATACGCAGTATTTT. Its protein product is CSASWGGSTDTQYF.

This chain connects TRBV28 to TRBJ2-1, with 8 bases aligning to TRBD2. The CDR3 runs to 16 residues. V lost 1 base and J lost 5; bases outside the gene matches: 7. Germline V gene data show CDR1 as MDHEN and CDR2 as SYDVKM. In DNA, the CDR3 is TGTGCCAGCAGTTTATATCTAGCGGGCCCTAACAATGAGCAGTTCTTC. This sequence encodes CASSLYLAGPNNEQFF. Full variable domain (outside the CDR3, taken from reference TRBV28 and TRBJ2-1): DVKVTQSSRYLVKRTGEKVFLECVQDMDHENMFWYRQDPGLGLRLIYFSYDVKMKEKGDIPEGYSVSREKKERFSLILESASTNQTSMYLCASSLYLAGPNNEQFFGPGTRLTVL.

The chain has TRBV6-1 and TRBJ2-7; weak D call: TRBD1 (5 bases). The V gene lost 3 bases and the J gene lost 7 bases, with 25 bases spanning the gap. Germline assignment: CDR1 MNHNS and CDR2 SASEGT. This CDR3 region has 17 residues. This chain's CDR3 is CASSDPRGIYRTPEQYF. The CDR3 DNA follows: TGTGCCAGCAGTGACCCGCGCGGTATTTATAGGACACCGGAGCAGTACTTC.

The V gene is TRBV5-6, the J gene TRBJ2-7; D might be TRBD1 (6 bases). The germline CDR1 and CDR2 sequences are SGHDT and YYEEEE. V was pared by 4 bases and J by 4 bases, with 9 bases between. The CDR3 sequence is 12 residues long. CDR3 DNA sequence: TGTGCCAGCAGCAAACAGGGTTACGAGCAGTACTTC. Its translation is CASSKQGYEQYF.